Reported below is one TCR beta chain. This sample stems from a study of blood T cell repertoires in COVID-19. J gave up 8 bases and V 2 bases, and 6 bases lay outside the gene matches. Per germline, CDR1 SGHNT and CDR2 YENEEA. The CDR3 totals 15 residues. Sequenced by immunoSEQ multiplex PCR; TCRdb stores in-frame clones only, minus some. This sample has around 250,000 clones, with around 83% found just once. What was sequenced was peripheral blood. This receptor was taken from a man in his late teens or twenties with active or convalescent COVID-19. V and J are TRBV11-3 and TRBJ2-1, with TRBD1 identical over 10 bases. The chain's CDR3 is CASSLQGTGVDEQFF. CDR3 nucleotide sequence: TGTGCCAGCAGCTTACAAGGGACAGGGGTAGATGAGCAGTTCTTC.